At least ten counts were recorded for the clone carrying this TCR beta chain. The same CDR3 also results from other DNA sequences found in this sample. This sample is part of a study of shared clonotypes between healthy human individuals. The CDR3 sequence is 11 residues long. Between the trimmed V and J ends, which lost 1 base and 4 bases, there was a span of 2 bases. Germline V CDR1 and CDR2: LGHNA, YNFKEQ. The table came from immunoSEQ multiplex PCR; TCRdb's copy has only in-frame clones and leaves some out. The sample has 700,000 or so clones; less than 80% are singletons. The chain uses TRBV4-2 and TRBJ2-7; unclear D gene. Material: memory CD4+ T cells sorted from blood. Subset defined: CD45RA-negative fraction. The source is a woman aged 25 to 39 in good health. DNA of the CDR3: TGTGCCAGCAGCCAAGCGTACGAGCAGTACTTC. This encodes CASSQAYEQYF.